This T cell receptor (beta chain) was identified during a study of cytomegalovirus exposure and HLA in healthy donors. PCR involved 60 Vbeta and 13 Jbeta primers. The data were produced by immunoSEQ multiplex PCR, yet TCRdb's version contains in-frame clones alone and is incomplete. Altogether some 91,000 clones are present, 78% being singletons, with the ten largest covering about 0.71%. The CDR3 extends over 16 amino acids. V lost 0 bases and J lost 8; bases outside the gene matches: 9. Germline CDR1 SGHTA, CDR2 FQGNSA. This sequence originates from a woman in her fifties or sixties in good health and CMV-seronegative. The rearrangement links TRBV7-2 to TRBJ2-1; 8 bases are shared with TRBD1. Sequencing was carried out using PBMCs. The CDR3: CASSLAPSGGSYEQFF. The CDR3 DNA sequence: TGTGCCAGCAGCTTAGCACCCTCAGGGGGCTCGTATGAGCAGTTCTTC.